This passage covers 32 T cell receptor beta chains from one sample sequenced in a study of cytomegalovirus exposure and HLA in healthy donors. Clones were sequenced by immunoSEQ multiplex PCR, and TCRdb holds only the in-frame ones, with some missing. The sample consists of some 170,000 clones, 85% to 90% of them appearing once. Specimen: PBMCs. Receptors were obtained from a woman in her thirties in good health and CMV-seronegative.

CDR3 region: CASSWTGANTGELFF. The CDR3 nucleotides are TGTGCCAGCAGCTGGACAGGGGCGAACACCGGGGAGCTGTTTTTT. V gene TRBV7-2 combines with J gene TRBJ2-2, with 9 bases aligning to TRBD1. The germline V gene has CDR1 SGHTA and CDR2 FQGNSA. The CDR3 consists of 15 residues. Trimming cost V 4 bases and J 0 bases; bases outside gene matches: 0.

The chain combines TRBV30 with TRBJ2-3; D gene unclear. The CDR3 runs 10 residues. Germline V gene lookup returns CDR1 GTSNPN and CDR2 SVGIG (reference sequence). Trimming cost V 5 bases and J 6 bases, with 6 bases left between them. DNA for the CDR3: TGTGCCTGGTATGTGGATACGCAGTATTTT. Residues: CAWYVDTQYF.

V and J are TRBV4-1 and TRBJ2-2; the D is unclear. The CDR3 has 14 amino acids. Germline CDR1 reads MGHRA; CDR2 reads YSYEKL. The ends were cut back, 0 bases at V and 7 bases at J, with 9 bases in the middle. CDR3 in amino acids: CASSQDRSIGELFF. In DNA form, the CDR3 reads TGCGCCAGCAGCCAAGATAGAAGCATCGGGGAGCTGTTTTTT.

The genes are TRBV19 and TRBJ1-5; tentatively, D is TRBD1 (5 bases). The ends were cut back, 3 bases at V and 0 bases at J, with 6 bases in the middle. CDR1 and CDR2 from the germline V gene are LNHDA and SQIVND (reference sequence). The CDR3 runs 14 residues. The CDR3 protein is CASSMGGSNQPQHF. The CDR3 region has the DNA TGTGCCAGTAGTATGGGGGGTAGCAATCAGCCCCAGCATTTT.

The chain couples TRBV4-1 to TRBJ1-1, with 8 nucleotides matching TRBD1. Germline-derived CDR1 and CDR2 are MGHRA and YSYEKL. V trimming: 1 base; J trimming: 0 bases; junction bases outside the gene matches: 4. This CDR3 spans 16 amino acids. Written as DNA, the CDR3 is TGCGCCAGCAGCCAAGGGCGGACAGGGATGAACACTGAAGCTTTCTTT. Translating it yields CASSQGRTGMNTEAFF.

This chain uses TRBV4-1 with TRBJ1-2, with a tentative D call TRBD1 (5 bases). CDR3 length equals 15 residues. V lost 3 bases, J lost 6 bases, and 17 bases lay in between. CDR1 is MGHRA and CDR2 is YSYEKL in the germline V gene. In DNA, the CDR3 is TGCGCCAGCAGCCACCCTGGGAGGGGAGGGGATGGCTACACCTTC. The encoded protein is CASSHPGRGGDGYTF.

CDR3 in DNA: TGCGCCAGCAGCCCCGGGACAGGGGAAGAGACCCAGTACTTC. Its protein is CASSPGTGEETQYF. This rearrangement joins TRBV5-1 to TRBJ2-5; TRBD1 agrees at 10 bases. The CDR3 has 14 amino acids. Trimming took 4 bases from V and 3 from J; bases not matched to a gene: 3. Germline CDR1 and CDR2: SGHRS and YFSETQ. Full variable domain (remainder filled in from reference TRBV5-1 and TRBJ2-5): KAGVTQTPRYLIKTRGQQVTLSCSPISGHRSVSWYQQTPGQGLQFLFEYFSETQRNKGNFPGRFSGRQFSNSRSEMNVSTLELGDSALYLCASSPGTGEETQYFGPGTRLLVL.

The V call is TRBV4-2, the J call TRBJ2-7; TRBD2 aligns across 11 bases. Germline-derived CDR1 and CDR2 are LGHNA and YNFKEQ. Germline trimming cut 0 bases from V and 6 bases from J; bases unmatched to any gene: 7. The CDR3 totals 16 residues. In DNA form, the CDR3 reads TGTGCCAGCAGCCAAGAGAGTAGCGGGGGGGCCGGCGAGCAGTACTTC. It encodes CASSQESSGGAGEQYF.

Remarks on this clone: The junction does not match germline at one end; this may be a read error. The V and J genes are TRBV2 and TRBJ1-2; 11 bases match TRBD1. CDR3 length equals 15 residues. Germline values: CDR1 SNHLY, CDR2 FYNNEI. The DNA for the CDR3 is TGTGCCAGCAGTGGTTTCGGGACAGGGGGTATGGAAGGCGCCTTC. It encodes CASSGFGTGGMEGAF. Combining the CDR3 with reference TRBV2 and TRBJ1-2 gives the whole variable domain EPEVTQTPSHQVTQMGQEVILRCVPISNHLYFYWYRQILGQKVEFLVSFYNNEISEKSEIFDDQFSVERPDGSNFTLKIRSTKLEDSAMYFCASSGFGTGGMEGAFGSGTRLTVV.

The CDR3 sequence is CASRHPGQGTYEQYF. The CDR3, as DNA: TGTGCCAGCAGGCACCCGGGACAGGGTACGTACGAGCAGTACTTC. The gene calls are TRBV2 and TRBJ2-7; 9 bases fit TRBD1. Per the germline V gene, CDR1 is SNHLY and CDR2 is FYNNEI. The ends lost 6 bases at V and 4 bases at J; junction bases unmatched: 10. CDR3 length: 15 amino acids.

The rearrangement uses TRBV2 and TRBJ2-5, with D unresolved. CDR3 length equals 16 residues. Per the germline V gene, CDR1 is SNHLY and CDR2 is FYNNEI. Deletions cut 7 bases from V and 2 bases from J, with 20 bases between. The CDR3 nucleotides read TGTGCCAGCAATTTGGGCGCTCGAATTGGACAAGAGACCCAGTACTTC. Its translation is CASNLGARIGQETQYF.

This clone was seen once. J is TRBJ1-5 and V is TRBV5-7; 7 bases fit TRBD1. TRBV5-7 is an ORF, with its function uncertain. The CDR3 length is 16 residues. J gave up 1 base and V 2 bases, and 6 bases lay outside the gene matches. The DNA for the CDR3 is TGTGCCAGCAGCTTCCGACAGGGTGTCAGCAATCAGCCCCAGCATTTT. Translated, it gives CASSFRQGVSNQPQHF.

The V and J genes are TRBV6-6 and TRBJ2-1; perhaps TRBD2 as D (6 bases). V lost 6 bases, J lost 3 bases, and 6 bases lay in between. The germline CDR1 and CDR2 sequences are MNHNY and SVGAGI (reference sequence). The CDR3 extends over 12 amino acids. The CDR3 sequence: CASRGGYNEQFF. CDR3 coding DNA: TGTGCCAGCAGGGGGGGCTACAATGAGCAGTTCTTC.

The chain has TRBV5-1 and TRBJ2-1; 10 bases match TRBD1. This CDR3 is 16 amino acids long. Germline values: CDR1 SGHRS, CDR2 YFSETQ. V shed 2 bases, J shed 5 bases, and the junction held 7 bases outside the gene matches. Written as DNA, the CDR3 is TGCGCCAGCAGCTTCCTCGGACAGGGGGGAAACAATGAGCAGTTCTTC. Translation: CASSFLGQGGNNEQFF.

The chain links TRBV5-1 to TRBJ2-7, with 10 bases lining up with TRBD2. V dropped 0 bases and J dropped 4; count of bases not matched to a gene: 1. The CDR3 has 14 residues. The germline V gene encodes CDR1 SGHRS and CDR2 YFSETQ. The CDR3 loop reads CASSLVAGGYEQYF. DNA for the CDR3: TGCGCCAGCAGCTTGGTAGCGGGGGGTTACGAGCAGTACTTC.

Details on this clone: Germline and junction disagree at one end, which may indicate a read error. The rearrangement uses TRBV10-1 and TRBJ1-1, with 7 positions matching TRBD1. This CDR3 has 15 amino acids. Germline lookup yields CDR1 WNHNN and CDR2 SYGVQD (reference sequence). The CDR3 bases are TGCGCCAGCAGCGAGTCAACAGGGGAGAACACTGAAGCTTTCTTT. This gives the protein CASSESTGENTEAFF.

Turning to this clone: At the DNA level, this CDR3 is encoded by other sequences in the same sample as well. This chain uses TRBV5-1 with TRBJ2-1; TRBD2 agrees at 10 bases. V shed 0 bases, J shed 3 bases, and the junction held 0 bases outside the gene matches. This CDR3 spans 15 amino acids. Germline CDR1 is SGHRS and CDR2 is YFSETQ. The CDR3 loop reads CASSLASGGYNEQFF. The CDR3, as DNA: TGCGCCAGCAGCTTGGCTAGCGGGGGCTACAATGAGCAGTTCTTC.

This clone was observed a single time. V is TRBV30 and J is TRBJ1-2, with D possibly TRBD1 on 5 matching bases. The germline V gene encodes CDR1 GTSNPN and CDR2 SVGIG (reference sequence). CDR3 length: 14 amino acids. V lost 0 bases and J lost 6, with 14 bases in between. CDR3 loop: CAWSVLDKPDGYTF. CDR3 DNA sequence: TGTGCCTGGAGTGTACTGGACAAACCAGATGGCTACACCTTC.

This chain joins TRBV10-1 and TRBJ2-3, with 8 bases matching TRBD2. Germline CDR1 is WNHNN and CDR2 is SYGVQD (reference sequence). V shed 4 bases, J shed 1 base, and the junction held 4 bases outside the gene matches. The length of the CDR3 is 15 residues. The CDR3 bases are TGCGCCAGCAGTGTAGGCGGGGGGCGCACAGATACGCAGTATTTT. This sequence encodes CASSVGGGRTDTQYF.

V is TRBV6-6 and J is TRBJ2-6; no firm D call. The CDR3 loop spans 12 amino acids. V was trimmed by 4 bases and J by 4 bases, leaving 2 bases between them. CDR1 MNHNY and CDR2 SVGAGI come from the germline V gene (reference sequence). The CDR3 DNA reads as TGTGCCAGCAGTTCGGGGGCCAACGTCCTGACTTTC. Amino acid sequence: CASSSGANVLTF.

V usage is TRBV6-5 and J usage is TRBJ1-1; maybe TRBD1 (5 bases). This CDR3 contains 12 residues. The ends were cut back, 5 bases at V and 10 bases at J, with 14 bases in the middle. CDR1 is MNHEY and CDR2 is SVGAGI in the germline V gene. The chain's CDR3 is CASSDWGDSAFF. The CDR3 DNA reads TGTGCCAGCAGTGACTGGGGGGATTCAGCTTTCTTT.

V usage is TRBV7-8 and J usage is TRBJ1-2; TRBD1 matches 7 bases. The CDR3 extends over 17 amino acids. Germline V lookup: CDR1 SGHVS, CDR2 FQNEAQ. With 3 bases clipped from V and 1 base from J, the junction kept 11 bases outside the gene matches. In DNA form, the CDR3 reads TGTGCCAGCAGCTTCCTAAGACAGGGCGAAATTAACTATGGCTACACCTTC. It encodes CASSFLRQGEINYGYTF.

This clone occurred a few times. The gene calls are TRBV5-6 and TRBJ2-7; D possibly corresponds to TRBD2 (5 bases). V was clipped by 0 bases and J by 2 bases, with 6 bases between them. In germline, CDR1 is SGHDT, CDR2 YYEEEE. The CDR3 totals 13 residues. In DNA form, the CDR3 reads TGTGCCAGCAGCTTGGGGCGGGCCTACGAGCAGTACTTC. Protein: CASSLGRAYEQYF.

The chain employs TRBV18 and TRBJ2-5; possibly TRBD1 for D (5 bases). This CDR3 contains 16 residues. The V gene's germline CDR1 is KGHSH and CDR2 LQKENI. V was clipped by 1 base and J by 4 bases, with 16 bases between them. CDR3 sequence reads: CASSPLGQGLGETQYF. In DNA form, the CDR3 reads TGTGCCAGCTCACCACTCGGTCAGGGTTTGGGAGAGACCCAGTACTTC.

This clone was counted only a few times. CDR3 loop: CASSPSDLAATDTQYF. The CDR3 DNA sequence: TGTGCCAGCAGCCCCTCTGATCTAGCGGCAACAGATACGCAGTATTTT. The genes are TRBV14 and TRBJ2-3, with 7 bases that match TRBD2. V was pared by 4 bases and J by 3 bases, with 10 bases of the junction left unmatched. This CDR3 is built from 16 residues. Germline lookup yields CDR1 SGHDN and CDR2 FVKESK.

The chain couples TRBV18 to TRBJ2-1; 10 bases agree with TRBD2. V shed 3 bases, J shed 10 bases, and the junction held 9 bases outside the gene matches. CDR1 is KGHSH, CDR2 LQKENI, per germline. This CDR3 has 15 residues. CDR3 sequence: CASSPRTLSGGEQFF. In DNA form, the CDR3 reads TGTGCCAGCTCACCGCGCACCCTTAGCGGGGGGGAGCAGTTCTTC.

This clone was seen once. This chain links TRBV10-3 with TRBJ1-6; 7 bases align to TRBD1. J lost 6 bases, V lost 4 bases, and 6 bases had no gene match. This CDR3 spans 15 amino acids. Germline V gives CDR1 ENHRY, CDR2 SYGVKD. CDR3 residues: CAISVDRDSNSPLHF. CDR3 nucleotides: TGTGCCATCAGTGTAGACCGGGACAGTAATTCACCCCTCCACTTT.

The chain combines TRBV5-4 with TRBJ2-1, with D hard to call. The CDR3 has 14 residues. Germline V gene sequence: CDR1 SGHNT, CDR2 YYREEE (reference sequence). V lost 4 bases, J lost 8 bases, and 16 bases lay in between. CDR3 sequence: CASSPLRGPYEQFF. CDR3 DNA sequence: TGTGCCAGCAGCCCGCTGAGAGGTCCCTATGAGCAGTTCTTC.

The CDR3 DNA reads TGTGCCAGCAGCTTGACTCGGGGTGGAACTAATGAAAAACTGTTTTTT. It specifies CASSLTRGGTNEKLFF. This chain connects TRBV5-6 to TRBJ1-4, with D unclear. V was trimmed by 1 base and J by 1 base, leaving 11 bases between them. The germline CDR1 and CDR2 sequences are SGHDT and YYEEEE. This CDR3 is 16 amino acids long. Filled out from reference TRBV5-6 and TRBJ1-4, the complete variable domain reads DAGVTQSPTHLIKTRGQQVTLRCSPKSGHDTVSWYQQALGQGPQFIFQYYEEEERQRGNFPDRFSGHQFPNYSSELNVNALLLGDSALYLCASSLTRGGTNEKLFFGSGTQLSVL.

This clone appeared a single time. The V call is TRBV6-1, the J call TRBJ2-1; 10 nucleotides align to TRBD2. Trimming took 0 bases from V and 4 from J; bases not matched to a gene: 6. The CDR3 contains 17 residues. Germline V gene data show CDR1 as MNHNS and CDR2 as SASEGT. The CDR3 nucleotides are TGTGCCAGCAGTGAAGCGGCCGGGACTAGCGAATACAATGAGCAGTTCTTC. This sequence encodes CASSEAAGTSEYNEQFF.

The gene calls are TRBV7-2 and TRBJ1-2, with D possibly TRBD1 on 6 matching bases. The CDR3 is 11 amino acids. Germline values: CDR1 SGHTA, CDR2 FQGNSA. Trimming removed 3 bases from V and 10 bases from J, with 9 bases in between. Written as DNA, the CDR3 is TGTGCCAGCAGCTTTGACAGGCTCTACACCTTC. Translated, it gives CASSFDRLYTF. Full variable domain (rest looked up from reference TRBV7-2 and TRBJ1-2): GAGVSQSPSNKVTEKGKDVELRCDPISGHTALYWYRQSLGQGLEFLIYFQGNSAPDKSGLPSDRFSAERTGGSVSTLTIQRTQQEDSAVYLCASSFDRLYTFGSGTRLTVV.

The gene calls are TRBV27 and TRBJ1-1; the D is unclear. Trimming removed 5 bases at V and 1 base at J, with 8 bases between. CDR3 length: 13 residues. Germline CDR1 is MNHEY and CDR2 is SMNVEV (reference sequence). The CDR3 is CASSPYRNTEAFF. CDR3 in DNA: TGTGCCAGCAGTCCCTACAGGAACACTGAAGCTTTCTTT.